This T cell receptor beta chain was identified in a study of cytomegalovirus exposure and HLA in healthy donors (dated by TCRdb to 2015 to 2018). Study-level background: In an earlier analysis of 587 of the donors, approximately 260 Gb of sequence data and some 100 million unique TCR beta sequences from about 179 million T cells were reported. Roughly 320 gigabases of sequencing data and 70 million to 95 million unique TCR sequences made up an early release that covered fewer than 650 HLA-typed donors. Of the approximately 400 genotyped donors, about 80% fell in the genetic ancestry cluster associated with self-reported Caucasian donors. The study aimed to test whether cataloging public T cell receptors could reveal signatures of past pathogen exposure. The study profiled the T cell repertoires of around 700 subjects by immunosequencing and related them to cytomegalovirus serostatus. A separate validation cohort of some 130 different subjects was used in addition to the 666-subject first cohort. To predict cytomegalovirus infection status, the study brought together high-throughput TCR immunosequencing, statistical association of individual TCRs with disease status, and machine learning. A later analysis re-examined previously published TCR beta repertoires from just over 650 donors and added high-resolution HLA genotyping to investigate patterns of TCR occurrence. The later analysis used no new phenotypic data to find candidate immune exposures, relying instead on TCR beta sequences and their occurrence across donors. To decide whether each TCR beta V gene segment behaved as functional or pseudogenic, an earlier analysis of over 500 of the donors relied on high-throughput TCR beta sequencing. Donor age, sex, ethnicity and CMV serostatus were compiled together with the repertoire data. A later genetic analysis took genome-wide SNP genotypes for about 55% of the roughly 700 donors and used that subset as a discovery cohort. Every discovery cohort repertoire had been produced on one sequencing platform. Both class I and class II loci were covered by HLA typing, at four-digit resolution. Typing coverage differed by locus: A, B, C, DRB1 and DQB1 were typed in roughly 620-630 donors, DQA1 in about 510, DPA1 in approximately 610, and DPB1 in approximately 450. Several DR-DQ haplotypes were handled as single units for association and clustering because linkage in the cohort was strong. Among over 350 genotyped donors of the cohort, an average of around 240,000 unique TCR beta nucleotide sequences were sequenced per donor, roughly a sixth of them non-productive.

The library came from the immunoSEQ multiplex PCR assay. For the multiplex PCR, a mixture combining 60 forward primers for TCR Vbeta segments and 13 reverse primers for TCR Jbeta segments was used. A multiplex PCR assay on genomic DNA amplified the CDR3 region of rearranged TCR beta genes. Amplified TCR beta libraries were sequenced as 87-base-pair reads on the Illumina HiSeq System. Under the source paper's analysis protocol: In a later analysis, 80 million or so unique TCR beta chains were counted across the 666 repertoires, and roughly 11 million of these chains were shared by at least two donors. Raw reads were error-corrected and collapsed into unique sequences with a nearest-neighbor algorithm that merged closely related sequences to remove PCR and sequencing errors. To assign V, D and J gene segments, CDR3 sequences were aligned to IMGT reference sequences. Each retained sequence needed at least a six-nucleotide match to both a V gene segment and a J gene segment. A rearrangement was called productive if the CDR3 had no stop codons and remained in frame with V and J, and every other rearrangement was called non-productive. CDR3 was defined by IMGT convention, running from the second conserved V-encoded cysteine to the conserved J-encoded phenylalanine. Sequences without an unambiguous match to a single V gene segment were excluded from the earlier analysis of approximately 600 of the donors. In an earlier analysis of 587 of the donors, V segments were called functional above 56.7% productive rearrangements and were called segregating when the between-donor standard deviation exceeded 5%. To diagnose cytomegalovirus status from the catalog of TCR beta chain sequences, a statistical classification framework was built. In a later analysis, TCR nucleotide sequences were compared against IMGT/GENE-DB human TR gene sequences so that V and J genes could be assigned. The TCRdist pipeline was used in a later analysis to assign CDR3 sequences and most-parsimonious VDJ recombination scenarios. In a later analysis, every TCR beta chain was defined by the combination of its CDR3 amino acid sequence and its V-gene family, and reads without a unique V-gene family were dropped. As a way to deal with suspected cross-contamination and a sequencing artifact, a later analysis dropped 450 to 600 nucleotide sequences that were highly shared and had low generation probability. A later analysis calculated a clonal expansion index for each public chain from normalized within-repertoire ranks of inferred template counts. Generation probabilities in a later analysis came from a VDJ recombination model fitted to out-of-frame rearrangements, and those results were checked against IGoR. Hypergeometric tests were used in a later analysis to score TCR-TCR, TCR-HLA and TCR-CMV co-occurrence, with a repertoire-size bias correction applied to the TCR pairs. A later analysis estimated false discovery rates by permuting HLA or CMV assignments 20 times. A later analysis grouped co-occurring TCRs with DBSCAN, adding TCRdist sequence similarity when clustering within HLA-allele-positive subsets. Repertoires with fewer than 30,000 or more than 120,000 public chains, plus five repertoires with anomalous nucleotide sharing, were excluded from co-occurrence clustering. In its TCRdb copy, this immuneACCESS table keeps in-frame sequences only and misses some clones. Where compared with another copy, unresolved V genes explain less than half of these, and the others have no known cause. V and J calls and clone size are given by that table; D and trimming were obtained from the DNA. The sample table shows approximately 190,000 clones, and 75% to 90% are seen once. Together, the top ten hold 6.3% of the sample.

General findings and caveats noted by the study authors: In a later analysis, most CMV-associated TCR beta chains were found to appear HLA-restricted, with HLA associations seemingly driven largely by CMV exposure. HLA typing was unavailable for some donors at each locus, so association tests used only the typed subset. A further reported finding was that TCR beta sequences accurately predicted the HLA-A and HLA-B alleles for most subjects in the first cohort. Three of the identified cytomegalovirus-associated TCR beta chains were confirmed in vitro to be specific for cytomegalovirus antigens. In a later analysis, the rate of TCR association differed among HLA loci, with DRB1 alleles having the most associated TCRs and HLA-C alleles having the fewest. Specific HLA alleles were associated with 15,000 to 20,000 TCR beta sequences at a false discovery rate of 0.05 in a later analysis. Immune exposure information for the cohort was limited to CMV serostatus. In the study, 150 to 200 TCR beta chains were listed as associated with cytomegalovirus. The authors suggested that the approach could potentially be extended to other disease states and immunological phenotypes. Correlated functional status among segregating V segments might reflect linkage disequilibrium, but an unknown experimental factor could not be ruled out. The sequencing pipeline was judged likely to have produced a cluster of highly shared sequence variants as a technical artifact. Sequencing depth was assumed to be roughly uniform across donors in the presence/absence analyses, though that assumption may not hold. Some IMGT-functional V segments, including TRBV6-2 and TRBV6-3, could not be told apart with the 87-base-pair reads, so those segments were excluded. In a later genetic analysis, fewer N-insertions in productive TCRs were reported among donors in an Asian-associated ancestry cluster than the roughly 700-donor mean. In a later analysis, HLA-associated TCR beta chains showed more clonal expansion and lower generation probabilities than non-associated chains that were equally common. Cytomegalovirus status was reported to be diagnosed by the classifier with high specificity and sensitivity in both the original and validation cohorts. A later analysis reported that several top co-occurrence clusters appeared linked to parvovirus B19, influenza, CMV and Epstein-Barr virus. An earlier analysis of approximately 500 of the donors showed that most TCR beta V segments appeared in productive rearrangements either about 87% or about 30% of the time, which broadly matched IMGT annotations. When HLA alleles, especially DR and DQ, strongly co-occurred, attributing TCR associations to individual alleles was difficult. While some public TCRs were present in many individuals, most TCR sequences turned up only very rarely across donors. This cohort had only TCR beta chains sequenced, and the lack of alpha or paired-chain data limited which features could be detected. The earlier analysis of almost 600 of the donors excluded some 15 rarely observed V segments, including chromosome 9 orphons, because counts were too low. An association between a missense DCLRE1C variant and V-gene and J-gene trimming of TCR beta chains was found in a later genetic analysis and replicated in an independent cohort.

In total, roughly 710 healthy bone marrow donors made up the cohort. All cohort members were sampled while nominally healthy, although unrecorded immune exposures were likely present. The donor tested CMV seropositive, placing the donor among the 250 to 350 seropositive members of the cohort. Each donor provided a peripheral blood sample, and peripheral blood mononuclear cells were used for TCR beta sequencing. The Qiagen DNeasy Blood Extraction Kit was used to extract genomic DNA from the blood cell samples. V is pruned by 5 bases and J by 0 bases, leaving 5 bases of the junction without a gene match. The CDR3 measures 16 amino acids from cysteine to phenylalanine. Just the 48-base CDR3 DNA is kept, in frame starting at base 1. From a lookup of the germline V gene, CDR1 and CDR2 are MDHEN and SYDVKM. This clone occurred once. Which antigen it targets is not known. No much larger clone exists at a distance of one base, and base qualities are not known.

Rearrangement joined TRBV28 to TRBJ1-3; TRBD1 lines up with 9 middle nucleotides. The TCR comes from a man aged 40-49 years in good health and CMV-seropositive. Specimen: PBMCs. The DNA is TGTGCCAGCAGTGACGGACAGGGGCTCTCTGGAAACACCATATATTTT. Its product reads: CASSDGQGLSGNTIYF.